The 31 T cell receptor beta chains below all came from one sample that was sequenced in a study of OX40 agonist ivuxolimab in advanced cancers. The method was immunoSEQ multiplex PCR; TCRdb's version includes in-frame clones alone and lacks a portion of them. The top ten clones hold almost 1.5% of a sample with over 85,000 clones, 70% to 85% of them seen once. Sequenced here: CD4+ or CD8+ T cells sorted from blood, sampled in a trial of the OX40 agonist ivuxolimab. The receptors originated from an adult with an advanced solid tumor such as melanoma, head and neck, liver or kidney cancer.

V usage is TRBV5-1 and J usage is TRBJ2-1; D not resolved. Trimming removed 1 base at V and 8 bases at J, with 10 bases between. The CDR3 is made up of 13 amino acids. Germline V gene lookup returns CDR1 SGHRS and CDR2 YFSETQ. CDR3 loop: CASSLIPEDEQFF. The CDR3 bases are TGCGCCAGCAGCTTGATCCCCGAGGATGAGCAGTTCTTC.

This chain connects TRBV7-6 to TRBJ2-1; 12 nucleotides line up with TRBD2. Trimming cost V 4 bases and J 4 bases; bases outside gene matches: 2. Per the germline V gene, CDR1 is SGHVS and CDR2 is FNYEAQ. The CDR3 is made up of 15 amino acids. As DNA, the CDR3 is TGTGCCAGCAGCTCAGGGACTAGCGGGTACAATGAGCAGTTCTTC. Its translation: CASSSGTSGYNEQFF.

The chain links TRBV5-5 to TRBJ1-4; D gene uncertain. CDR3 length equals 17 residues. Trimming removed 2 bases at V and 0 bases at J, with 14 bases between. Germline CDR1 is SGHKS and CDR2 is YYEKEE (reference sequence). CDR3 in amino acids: CASSFGRLSATNEKLFF. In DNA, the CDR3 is TGTGCCAGCAGCTTCGGCAGGTTGAGTGCAACTAATGAAAAACTGTTTTTT. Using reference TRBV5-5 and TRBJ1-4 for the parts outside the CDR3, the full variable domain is DAGVTQSPTHLIKTRGQQVTLRCSPISGHKSVSWYQQVLGQGPQFIFQYYEKEERGRGNFPDRFSARQFPNYSSELNVNALLLGDSALYLCASSFGRLSATNEKLFFGSGTQLSVL.

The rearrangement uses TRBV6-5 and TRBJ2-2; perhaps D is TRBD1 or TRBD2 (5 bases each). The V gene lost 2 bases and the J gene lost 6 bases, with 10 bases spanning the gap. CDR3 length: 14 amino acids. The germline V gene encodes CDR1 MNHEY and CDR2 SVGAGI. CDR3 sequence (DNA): TGTGCCAGCAGTTACCGGGACCCCCCCGGGGAGCTGTTTTTT. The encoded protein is CASSYRDPPGELFF.

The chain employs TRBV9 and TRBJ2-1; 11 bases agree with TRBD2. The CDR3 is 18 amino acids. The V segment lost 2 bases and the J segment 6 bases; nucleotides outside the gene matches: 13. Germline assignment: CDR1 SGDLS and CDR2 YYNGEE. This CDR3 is CASSVSLAGGPRGNEQFF. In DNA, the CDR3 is TGTGCCAGCAGCGTCAGCCTAGCGGGGGGACCCCGGGGCAATGAGCAGTTCTTC.

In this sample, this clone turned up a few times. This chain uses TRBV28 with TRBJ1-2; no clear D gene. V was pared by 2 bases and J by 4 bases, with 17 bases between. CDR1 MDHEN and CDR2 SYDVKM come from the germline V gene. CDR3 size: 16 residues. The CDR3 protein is CASSLITKRAAYGYTF. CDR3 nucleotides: TGTGCCAGCAGTTTAATTACAAAAAGGGCGGCCTATGGCTACACCTTC.

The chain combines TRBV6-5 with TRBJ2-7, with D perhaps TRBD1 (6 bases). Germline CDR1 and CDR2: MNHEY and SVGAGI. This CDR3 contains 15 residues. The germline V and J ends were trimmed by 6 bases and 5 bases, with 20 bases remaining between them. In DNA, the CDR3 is TGTGCCAGCAGAGATCCACAGGGAGCGGTTGACGAGCAGTACTTC. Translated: CASRDPQGAVDEQYF.

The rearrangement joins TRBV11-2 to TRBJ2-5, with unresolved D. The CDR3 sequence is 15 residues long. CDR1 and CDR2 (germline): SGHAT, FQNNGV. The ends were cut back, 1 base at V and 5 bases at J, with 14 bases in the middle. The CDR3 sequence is CASSLARAKAETQYF. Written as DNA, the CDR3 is TGTGCCAGCAGCTTAGCTCGGGCCAAGGCGGAGACCCAGTACTTC. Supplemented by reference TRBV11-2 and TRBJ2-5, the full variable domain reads EAGVAQSPRYKIIEKRQSVAFWCNPISGHATLYWYQQILGQGPKLLIQFQNNGVVDDSQLPKDRFSAERLKGVDSTLKIQPAKLEDSAVYLCASSLARAKAETQYFGPGTRLLVL.

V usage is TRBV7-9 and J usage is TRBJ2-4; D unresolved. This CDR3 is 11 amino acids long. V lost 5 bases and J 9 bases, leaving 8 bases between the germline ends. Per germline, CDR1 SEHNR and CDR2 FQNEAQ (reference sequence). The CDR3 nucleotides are TGTGCCAGCAGCCTCTCGGGCATTCAGTACTTC. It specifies CASSLSGIQYF.

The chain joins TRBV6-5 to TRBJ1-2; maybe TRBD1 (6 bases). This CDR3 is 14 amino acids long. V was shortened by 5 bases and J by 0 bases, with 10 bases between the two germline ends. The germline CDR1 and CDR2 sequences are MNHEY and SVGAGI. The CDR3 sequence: CASSVQGANYGYTF. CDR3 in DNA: TGTGCCAGCAGTGTACAGGGAGCTAACTATGGCTACACCTTC.

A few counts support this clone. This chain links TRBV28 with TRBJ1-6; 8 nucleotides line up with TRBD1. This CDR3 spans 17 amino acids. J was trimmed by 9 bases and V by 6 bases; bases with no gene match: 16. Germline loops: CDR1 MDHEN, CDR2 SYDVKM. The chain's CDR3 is CASSSDRGGGVGSPLHF. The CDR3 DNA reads TGTGCCAGCAGCTCCGACAGGGGCGGTGGGGTTGGTTCACCCCTCCACTTT.

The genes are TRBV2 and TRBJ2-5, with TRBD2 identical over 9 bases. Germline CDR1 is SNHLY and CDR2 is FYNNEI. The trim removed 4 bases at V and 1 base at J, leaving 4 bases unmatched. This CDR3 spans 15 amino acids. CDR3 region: CASSGPSGTQETQYF. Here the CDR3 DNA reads TGTGCCAGCAGTGGCCCTAGCGGGACCCAAGAGACCCAGTACTTC.

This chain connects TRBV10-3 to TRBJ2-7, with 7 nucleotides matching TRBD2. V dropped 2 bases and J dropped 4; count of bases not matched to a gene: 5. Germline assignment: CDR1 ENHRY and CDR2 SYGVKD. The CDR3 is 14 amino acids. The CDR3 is CAISEPGGRYEQYF. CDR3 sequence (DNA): TGTGCCATCAGTGAGCCGGGGGGTCGATACGAGCAGTACTTC.

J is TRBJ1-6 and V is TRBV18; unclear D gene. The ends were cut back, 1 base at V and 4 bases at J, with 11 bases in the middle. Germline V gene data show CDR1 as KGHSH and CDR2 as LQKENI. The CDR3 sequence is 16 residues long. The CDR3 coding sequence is TGTGCCAGCTCACCACTAGACGCGGGGTATAATTCACCCCTCCACTTT. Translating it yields CASSPLDAGYNSPLHF.

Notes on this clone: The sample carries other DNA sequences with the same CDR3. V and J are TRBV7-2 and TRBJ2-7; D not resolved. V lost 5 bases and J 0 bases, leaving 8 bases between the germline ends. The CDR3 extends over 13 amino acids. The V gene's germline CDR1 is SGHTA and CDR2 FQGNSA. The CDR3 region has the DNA TGTGCCAGCAGCCCGCCCAGCTCCTACGAGCAGTACTTC. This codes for CASSPPSSYEQYF.

The CDR3 DNA reads as TGTGCCAGCAGTGAAGGGGGAGCGCAGCGTGAGCAGTTCTTC. Protein product: CASSEGGAQREQFF. The rearrangement uses TRBV25-1 and TRBJ2-1; tentatively, D is TRBD1 or TRBD2 (5 bases each). V lost 2 bases to trimming and J lost 9 bases, with 14 bases between them. This CDR3 spans 14 amino acids. The germline CDR1 and CDR2 sequences are MGHDK and SYGVNS.

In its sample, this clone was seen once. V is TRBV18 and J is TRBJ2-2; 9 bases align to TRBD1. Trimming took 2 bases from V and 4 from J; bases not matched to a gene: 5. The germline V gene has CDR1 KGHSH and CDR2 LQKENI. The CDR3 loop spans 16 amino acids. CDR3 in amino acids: CASSPNRGHVTGELFF. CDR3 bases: TGTGCCAGCTCACCAAACAGGGGGCATGTCACCGGGGAGCTGTTTTTT.

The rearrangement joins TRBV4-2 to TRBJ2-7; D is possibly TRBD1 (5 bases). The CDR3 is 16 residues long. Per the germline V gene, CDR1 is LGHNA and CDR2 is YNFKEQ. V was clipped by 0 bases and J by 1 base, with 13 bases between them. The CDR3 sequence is CASSQDLRGFSYEQYF. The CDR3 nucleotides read TGTGCCAGCAGCCAAGATCTAAGGGGTTTTTCCTACGAGCAGTACTTC.

Written as DNA, the CDR3 is TGTGCCAGCAGCCAGGGGGGTCTTAACGAAAAACTGTTTTTT. This encodes CASSQGGLNEKLFF. V usage is TRBV28 and J usage is TRBJ1-4; 7 positions match TRBD1. The ends lost 6 bases at V and 8 bases at J; junction bases unmatched: 9. This CDR3 spans 14 amino acids. The germline V gene has CDR1 MDHEN and CDR2 SYDVKM.

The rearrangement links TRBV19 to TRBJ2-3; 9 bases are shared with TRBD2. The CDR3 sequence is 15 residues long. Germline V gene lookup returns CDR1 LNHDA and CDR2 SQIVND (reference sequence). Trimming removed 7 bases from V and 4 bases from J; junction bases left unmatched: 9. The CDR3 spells CASNPLAGGPDTQYF. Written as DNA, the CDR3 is TGTGCCAGTAACCCACTAGCGGGCGGGCCAGATACGCAGTATTTT.

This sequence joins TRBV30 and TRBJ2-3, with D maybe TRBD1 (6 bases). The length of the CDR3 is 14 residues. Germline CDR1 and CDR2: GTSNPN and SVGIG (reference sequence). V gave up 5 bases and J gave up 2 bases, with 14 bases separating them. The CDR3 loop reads CAWGRTDYTDTQYF. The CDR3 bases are TGTGCCTGGGGGCGGACAGACTACACAGATACGCAGTATTTT.

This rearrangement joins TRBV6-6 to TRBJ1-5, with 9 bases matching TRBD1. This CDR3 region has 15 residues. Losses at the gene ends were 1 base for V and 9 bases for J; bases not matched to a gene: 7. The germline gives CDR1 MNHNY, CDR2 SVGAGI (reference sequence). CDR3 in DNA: TGTGCCAGCAGTTACTACAGGGGGCATCGGCCGCCCCAGCATTTT. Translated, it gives CASSYYRGHRPPQHF.

The CDR3 reads CASSSYRGSYEQYF. The CDR3 DNA reads as TGTGCCAGCAGCTCCTACAGGGGCTCCTACGAGCAGTACTTC. The genes are TRBV7-2 and TRBJ2-7; 7 positions agree with TRBD1. Germline V gene lookup returns CDR1 SGHTA and CDR2 FQGNSA. The CDR3 is made up of 14 amino acids. The V gene end was trimmed by 4 bases and the J gene end by 0 bases; junction bases not matched to a gene: 3.

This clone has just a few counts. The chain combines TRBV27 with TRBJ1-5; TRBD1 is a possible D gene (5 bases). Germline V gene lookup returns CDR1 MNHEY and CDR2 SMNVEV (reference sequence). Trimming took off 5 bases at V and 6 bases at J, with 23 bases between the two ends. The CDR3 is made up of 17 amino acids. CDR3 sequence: CASSLNQRREASQPQHF. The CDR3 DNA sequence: TGTGCCAGCAGTCTAAACCAGCGCAGGGAGGCGAGTCAGCCCCAGCATTTT.

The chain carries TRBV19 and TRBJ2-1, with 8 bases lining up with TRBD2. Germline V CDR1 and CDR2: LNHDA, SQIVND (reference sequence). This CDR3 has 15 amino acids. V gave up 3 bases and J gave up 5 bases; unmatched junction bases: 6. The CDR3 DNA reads TGTGCCAGTAGTATGGGGTTAGCGGGGAACAATGAGCAGTTCTTC. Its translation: CASSMGLAGNNEQFF.

CDR3 nucleotides: TGCGCCAGCAAAAGAAGCCCAGGGACCACTGAAGCTTTCTTT. Translated, it gives CASKRSPGTTEAFF. The gene calls are TRBV5-1 and TRBJ1-1; a possible D gene is TRBD1 (5 bases). Germline V gene data show CDR1 as SGHRS and CDR2 as YFSETQ. The CDR3 contains 14 residues. Trimming stripped 6 bases from V and 4 bases from J, with 16 bases between.

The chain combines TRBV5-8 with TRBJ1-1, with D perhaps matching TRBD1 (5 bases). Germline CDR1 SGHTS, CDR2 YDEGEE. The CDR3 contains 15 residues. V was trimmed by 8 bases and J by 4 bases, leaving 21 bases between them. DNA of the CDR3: TGTGCCAGTATCCGTTCAAGGGGCTTGAGCACTGAAGCTTTCTTT. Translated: CASIRSRGLSTEAFF.

CDR3 in DNA: TGTGCCAAACCGGTAGCGGGAAAATACGAGCAGTACTTC. Translating it yields CAKPVAGKYEQYF. The chain combines TRBV27 with TRBJ2-7; 8 bases line up with TRBD2. Germline CDR1 is MNHEY and CDR2 is SMNVEV (reference sequence). The CDR3 length is 13 residues. With V trimmed by 10 bases and J by 4 bases, 9 bases remained unmatched.

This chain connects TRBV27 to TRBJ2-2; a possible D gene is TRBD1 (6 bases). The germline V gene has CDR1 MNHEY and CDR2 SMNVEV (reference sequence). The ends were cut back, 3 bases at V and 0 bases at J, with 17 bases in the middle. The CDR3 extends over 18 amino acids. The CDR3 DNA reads TGTGCCAGCAGTTTCATCTTGGACAGCTATTCGAACACCGGGGAGCTGTTTTTT. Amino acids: CASSFILDSYSNTGELFF.

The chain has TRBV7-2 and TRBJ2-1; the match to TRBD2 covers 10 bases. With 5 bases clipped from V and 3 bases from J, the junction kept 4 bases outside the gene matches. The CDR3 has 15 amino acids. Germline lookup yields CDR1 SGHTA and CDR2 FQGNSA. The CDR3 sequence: CASSILAGLYNEQFF. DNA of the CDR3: TGTGCCAGCAGCATACTAGCGGGGCTCTACAATGAGCAGTTCTTC. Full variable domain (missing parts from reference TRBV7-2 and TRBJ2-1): GAGVSQSPSNKVTEKGKDVELRCDPISGHTALYWYRQSLGQGLEFLIYFQGNSAPDKSGLPSDRFSAERTGGSVSTLTIQRTQQEDSAVYLCASSILAGLYNEQFFGPGTRLTVL.

The CDR3 DNA reads TGTGCCAGTAGTGACAGGGGTTGGGACATTCAGTACTTC. Translation: CASSDRGWDIQYF. This chain joins TRBV19 and TRBJ2-4, with 8 bases identical to TRBD1. Germline lookup yields CDR1 LNHDA and CDR2 SQIVND (reference sequence). V shed 5 bases, J shed 8 bases, and the junction held 5 bases outside the gene matches. The CDR3 is 13 amino acids. Using reference TRBV19 and TRBJ2-4 for the parts outside the CDR3, the full variable domain is DGGITQSPKYLFRKEGQNVTLSCEQNLNHDAMYWYRQDPGQGLRLIYYSQIVNDFQKGDIAEGYSVSREKKESFPLTVTSAQKNPTAFYLCASSDRGWDIQYFGAGTRLSVL.